This T cell receptor (beta chain) was retrieved from a study of cytomegalovirus exposure and HLA in healthy donors. J lost 3 bases, V lost 0 bases, and 8 bases had no gene match. CDR1 and CDR2 (germline): LGHNA, YNFKEQ. The CDR3 has 17 residues. This PCR relied on a set of 60 Vbeta primers and 13 Jbeta primers. Produced via immunoSEQ multiplex PCR; TCRdb's table is partial and in-frame only. This sample's table has about 60,000 clones. The sample was PBMCs. The chain uses TRBV4-2 and TRBJ2-5; 9 bases are a match to TRBD2. The sequence was collected from a woman between 18 and 29 years old in good health and CMV-seronegative. CDR3: CASSQDRAGGPKETQYF. CDR3 DNA sequence: TGTGCCAGCAGCCAAGATAGGGCGGGGGGGCCGAAAGAGACCCAGTACTTC.